Listed here are 15 T cell receptor beta chains from one sample, sequenced in a study of vaccination and CD4 T cells after COVID-19. These receptors' antigens are unknown. Sequencing of DNA taken from cultured CD4+ T cells relied on the Oncomine TCR Beta short-read assay. TCRdb reprocessed the PCR reads via MiXCR and lists one record per CDR3 protein. The table has 4,000 to 6,000 distinct CDR3 sequences, about 44% seen once; the top ten hold around 47%. As for treatment: roughly 10-day PBMC culture with coronavirus spike peptide pools or control peptides (ViraFEST assay). This specimen consisted of CD4+ T cells from blood, cultured in vitro, obtained after SARS-CoV-2 vaccination. These receptors were taken from a human donor who had recovered from COVID-19.

The chain couples TRBV12-3 or TRBV12-4 to TRBJ1-2, with D possibly being TRBD1 (6 bases). The CDR3 loop spans 12 amino acids. Deletions cut 4 bases from V and 4 bases from J, with 7 bases between. The CDR3 DNA sequence: TGTGCCAGCAGTTGGGGGGCCTATGGCTACACCTTC. It is translated as CASSWGAYGYTF.

The chain employs TRBV20-1 and TRBJ1-1; tentative D call: TRBD1 (5 bases). Germline CDR1 DFQATT, CDR2 SNEGSKA (reference sequence). V was clipped by 6 bases and J by 5 bases, with 16 bases between them. There are 13 residues in the CDR3. CDR3 sequence (DNA): TGCAGTGCCCCGCGTGGGGGGGGGACTGAAGCTTTCTTT. Its translation is CSAPRGGGTEAFF.

The V and J genes are TRBV6-5 and TRBJ1-1; no clear D. The CDR3 is 14 amino acids. The germline CDR1 and CDR2 sequences are MNHEY and SVGAGI. Trimming took off 3 bases at V and 2 bases at J, with 10 bases between the two ends. CDR3 in amino acids: CASSYEWSNTEAFF. In DNA, the CDR3 is TGTGCCAGCAGTTATGAGTGGTCCAACACTGAAGCTTTCTTT.

The chain uses TRBV7-3 and TRBJ2-3; D not resolved. V was pared by 0 bases and J by 1 base, with 8 bases between. Germline CDR1 reads SGHTA; CDR2 reads FQGTGA. This CDR3 comprises 15 residues. As DNA, the CDR3 is TGTGCCAGCAGCTTAACCGGAATCCGCACAGATACGCAGTATTTT. Its translation: CASSLTGIRTDTQYF.

The rearrangement links TRBV19 to TRBJ1-2; tentatively, D is TRBD1 (6 bases). The CDR3 runs 14 residues. The ends were cut back, 0 bases at V and 4 bases at J, with 9 bases in the middle. CDR1 and CDR2 from the germline V gene are LNHDA and SQIVND (reference sequence). This CDR3 is CASSIEGRGYGYTF. CDR3 in DNA: TGTGCCAGTAGTATAGAGGGCAGGGGCTATGGCTACACCTTC.

The chain links TRBV20-1 to TRBJ1-1; D is unresolved. V lost 0 bases, J lost 2 bases, and 13 bases lay in between. Germline values: CDR1 DFQATT, CDR2 SNEGSKA (reference sequence). The CDR3 totals 15 residues. In nucleotides, the CDR3 is TGCAGTGCTAGAGATATTTTAGCCAGAAACACTGAAGCTTTCTTT. This codes for CSARDILARNTEAFF.

This clonotype was seen a few times. J is TRBJ1-5 and V is TRBV27; no clear D. Germline V gene data show CDR1 as MNHEY and CDR2 as SMNVEV (reference sequence). The V end lost 2 bases, the J end lost 1 base, and 6 bases lay between the germline ends. CDR3 length: 14 residues. The DNA of the CDR3 is TGTGCCAGCAGTTTACGTGACAGCAATCAGCCCCAGCATTTT. Its protein is CASSLRDSNQPQHF.

This chain links TRBV6-5 with TRBJ1-2; D possibly corresponds to TRBD1 (6 bases). The CDR3 covers 16 residues. Germline V CDR1 and CDR2: MNHEY, SVGAGI. The V end was cut by 0 bases, the J end by 6 bases, with 17 bases between. The CDR3 sequence: CASSYSGRGSFDGYTF. The CDR3 DNA is TGTGCCAGCAGTTACTCGGGGAGGGGGTCATTTGATGGCTACACCTTC.

In DNA form, the CDR3 reads TGTGCCAGCAGTGGGGACAGGGTTGGGCAGCCCCAGCATTTT. Translating it yields CASSGDRVGQPQHF. J is TRBJ1-5 and V is TRBV6-1; 9 bases fit TRBD1. The trim removed 4 bases at V and 7 bases at J, leaving 5 bases unmatched. The CDR3 runs to 14 residues. The germline V gene encodes CDR1 MNHNS and CDR2 SASEGT.

Here the CDR3 reads CASSLNGWDTPTNTEAFF. In DNA form, the CDR3 reads TGTGCCAGCAGCTTAAATGGATGGGACACCCCTACAAACACTGAAGCTTTCTTT. The chain is built from TRBV11-3 and TRBJ1-1; a possible D gene is TRBD1 (6 bases). Germline assignment: CDR1 SGHNT and CDR2 YENEEA. V was shortened by 2 bases and J by 2 bases, with 21 bases between the two germline ends. The CDR3 runs to 18 residues.

The gene calls are TRBV6-2 or TRBV6-3 and TRBJ2-1, with 11 positions matching TRBD2. Trimming took 6 bases from V and 9 from J; bases not matched to a gene: 7. The germline V gene has CDR1 MNHEY and CDR2 SVGEGT. The CDR3 is 14 residues long. In DNA form, the CDR3 reads TGTGCCAGCAGGCGACTAGCGGGGACCGGTGAGCAGTTCTTC. Amino acid sequence: CASRRLAGTGEQFF.

J is TRBJ2-1 and V is TRBV6-4; 9 positions agree with TRBD2. Germline CDR1 MRHNA, CDR2 SNTAGT. Trimming removed 5 bases from V and 4 bases from J; junction bases left unmatched: 3. The CDR3 totals 14 residues. CDR3: CASSLSGRYNEQFF. The CDR3 DNA follows: TGTGCCAGCAGTCTTAGCGGGAGATACAATGAGCAGTTCTTC.

This CDR3 reads CASSLGAAGEAFF. Written as DNA, the CDR3 is TGTGCCAGCAGCTTAGGGGCTGCTGGTGAAGCTTTCTTT. The rearrangement joins TRBV7-2 to TRBJ1-1; no clear D. Germline assignment: CDR1 SGHTA and CDR2 FQGNSA. This CDR3 is 13 amino acids long. V lost 1 base and J lost 7, with 10 bases in between.

This clonotype was observed a handful of times. The rearrangement uses TRBV20-1 and TRBJ2-7; the match to TRBD1 covers 8 bases. Trimming cost V 5 bases and J 6 bases; bases outside gene matches: 15. The CDR3 is made up of 15 amino acids. Germline V gene lookup returns CDR1 DFQATT and CDR2 SNEGSKA (reference sequence). The CDR3 DNA sequence: TGCAGTGCTCCCTGGGAAGGGACAGGAGACTCCGAGCAGTACTTC. Translation gives CSAPWEGTGDSEQYF.

This clonotype has only a few counts. This chain uses TRBV7-2 with TRBJ2-3; 13 positions agree with TRBD2. CDR1 is SGHTA, CDR2 FQGNSA, per germline. Trimming at V came to 5 bases and at J to 2 bases, leaving 4 bases not matched to a gene. There are 16 residues in the CDR3. DNA of the CDR3: TGTGCCAGCAGCCCCGGACTAGCGGGGGCCACAGATACGCAGTATTTT. Translation: CASSPGLAGATDTQYF.